This TCR beta chain originates from a study of response to subunit inactivated influenza vaccine. This clonotype has a handful of counts. TCRdb itself ran the RT-PCR reads through MiXCR, one entry per CDR3 protein. The profile shows about 540,000 distinct CDR3 sequences, approximately 24% of them singletons. A further study also used this sample, focusing on T cells expressing NK-cell markers. From that report: TCR beta cDNA was generated via 5'RACE template switching incorporating UMIs.

This TCR came from a man in his fifties or sixties who received an inactivated influenza vaccine. The source material was CD4+ T cells sorted from PBMCs, sampled 11 to 12 days after vaccination.

The CDR3 sequence: CSAYLAVGTDTQYF. The CDR3 DNA reads TGCAGTGCTTATCTAGCGGTTGGCACAGATACGCAGTATTTT. The chain is built from TRBV20-1 and TRBJ2-3; 7 nucleotides match TRBD2. V shed 5 bases and J 1 base; nucleotides not matched to a gene: 6. The CDR3 runs 14 residues. Per germline, CDR1 DFQATT and CDR2 SNEGSKA (reference sequence).